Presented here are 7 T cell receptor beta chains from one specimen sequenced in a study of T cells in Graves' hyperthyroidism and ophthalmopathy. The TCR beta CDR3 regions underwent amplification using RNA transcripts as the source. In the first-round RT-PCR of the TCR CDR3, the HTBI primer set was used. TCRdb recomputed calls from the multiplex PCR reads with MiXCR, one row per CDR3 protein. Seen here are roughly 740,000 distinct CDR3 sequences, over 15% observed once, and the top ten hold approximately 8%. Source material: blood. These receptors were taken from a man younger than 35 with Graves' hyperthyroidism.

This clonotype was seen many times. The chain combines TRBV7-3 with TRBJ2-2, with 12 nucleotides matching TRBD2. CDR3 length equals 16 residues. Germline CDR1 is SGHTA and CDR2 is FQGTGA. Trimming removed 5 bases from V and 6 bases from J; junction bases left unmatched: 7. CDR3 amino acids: CASSPGLAGGAGELFF. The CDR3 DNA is TGTGCCAGCAGCCCGGGCCTAGCGGGAGGGGCCGGGGAGCTGTTTTTT.

CDR3 sequence: CASSIPDGYNEQFF. CDR3 bases: TGTGCCAGTAGTATACCGGACGGCTACAATGAGCAGTTCTTC. The rearrangement uses TRBV19 and TRBJ2-1; D unclear. The CDR3 consists of 14 residues. Germline V gives CDR1 LNHDA, CDR2 SQIVND (reference sequence). V dropped 2 bases and J dropped 3 bases, with 8 bases sitting between them.

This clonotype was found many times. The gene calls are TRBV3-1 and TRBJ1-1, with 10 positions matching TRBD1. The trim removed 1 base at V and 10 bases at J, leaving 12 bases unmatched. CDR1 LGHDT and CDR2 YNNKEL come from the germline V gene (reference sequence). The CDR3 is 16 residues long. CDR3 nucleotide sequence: TGTGCCAGCAGCCAAGTGGGACAGGGGCGAGATATTCGAGCTTTCTTT. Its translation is CASSQVGQGRDIRAFF.

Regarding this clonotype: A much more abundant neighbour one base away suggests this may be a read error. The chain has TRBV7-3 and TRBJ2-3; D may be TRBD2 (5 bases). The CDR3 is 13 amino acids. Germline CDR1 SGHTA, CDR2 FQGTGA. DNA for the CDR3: TGTGCCAGCAGCTCCTCTAGCACAGATATGCAGTATTTT. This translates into CASSSSSTDMQYF.

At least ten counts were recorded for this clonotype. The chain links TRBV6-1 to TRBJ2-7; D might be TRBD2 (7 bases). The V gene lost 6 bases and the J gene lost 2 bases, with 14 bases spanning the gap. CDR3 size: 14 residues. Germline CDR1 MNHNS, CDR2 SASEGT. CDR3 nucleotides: TGTGCCAGCAGCCCCCTGGGGGGGCCCTACGAGCAGTACTTC. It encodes CASSPLGGPYEQYF.

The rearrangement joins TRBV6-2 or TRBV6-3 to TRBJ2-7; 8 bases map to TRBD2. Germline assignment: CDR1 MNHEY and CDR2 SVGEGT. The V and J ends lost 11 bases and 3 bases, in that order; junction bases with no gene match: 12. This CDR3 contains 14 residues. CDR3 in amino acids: CAARGPGGLYEQYF. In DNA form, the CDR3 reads TGTGCCGCCCGAGGGCCGGGAGGGCTCTACGAGCAGTACTTC.

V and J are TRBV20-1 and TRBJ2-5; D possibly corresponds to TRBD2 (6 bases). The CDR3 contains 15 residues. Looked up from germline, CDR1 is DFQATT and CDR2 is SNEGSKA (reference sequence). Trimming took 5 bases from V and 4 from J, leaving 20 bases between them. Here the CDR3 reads CSAHRGGLRGETQYF. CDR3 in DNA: TGCAGTGCTCACCGGGGAGGACTTAGGGGAGAGACCCAGTACTTC.